A single sample gave rise to the 30 T cell receptor beta chains below, sequenced in a study of technical replicates of blood from a handful of donors. Method: immunoSEQ multiplex PCR; TCRdb's copy keeps in-frame clones and lacks some. The sample holds roughly 93,000 clones, approximately 94% seen once. Sequencing input: T cells isolated from PBMCs. The receptors come from a human donor in good health.

V is TRBV7-8 and J is TRBJ1-2, with D unclear. Trimming shortened V by 6 bases and J by 0 bases, and 5 bases separated the two germline ends. The CDR3 loop spans 12 amino acids. Germline V gene sequence: CDR1 SGHVS, CDR2 FQNEAQ. The CDR3 DNA follows: TGTGCCAGCAGGGCCACTAACTATGGCTACACCTTC. It encodes CASRATNYGYTF. Full variable domain (missing parts from reference TRBV7-8 and TRBJ1-2): GAGVSQSPRYKVAKRGQDVALRCDPISGHVSLFWYQQALGQGPEFLTYFQNEAQLDKSGLPSDRFFAERPEGSVSTLKIQRTQQEDSAVYLCASRATNYGYTFGSGTRLTVV.

The chain combines TRBV11-2 with TRBJ1-4, with a possible D match to TRBD1 (5 bases). The CDR3 runs to 14 residues. Trimming left V 1 base short and J 5 bases short, with 8 bases between. Germline CDR1 and CDR2: SGHAT and FQNNGV. The CDR3, as DNA: TGTGCCAGCAGCTTAGGGGGCAGGAATGAAAAACTGTTTTTT. Translating it yields CASSLGGRNEKLFF.

This sequence joins TRBV4-1 and TRBJ2-5; tentatively, D is TRBD2 (5 bases). V was trimmed by 1 base and J by 4 bases, leaving 19 bases between them. Germline assignment: CDR1 MGHRA and CDR2 YSYEKL. The CDR3 length is 17 residues. CDR3 DNA: TGCGCCAGCAGCCAAGCAGCCGGCCAAACTAGTATAGAGACCCAGTACTTC. Protein sequence: CASSQAAGQTSIETQYF.

This clone has only one observation. CDR3 DNA sequence: TGTGCCAGCATTACAGTGACAGGGCTCGAGACCCAGTACTTC. This gives the protein CASITVTGLETQYF. This chain joins TRBV6-1 and TRBJ2-5; 7 positions match TRBD1. The CDR3 sequence is 14 residues long. V shed 7 bases and J 5 bases; nucleotides not matched to a gene: 10. From germline, CDR1 is MNHNS and CDR2 SASEGT.

The chain combines TRBV4-2 with TRBJ2-7; 12 bases line up with TRBD2. The CDR3 loop spans 16 amino acids. The V gene end was trimmed by 0 bases and the J gene end by 1 base; junction bases not matched to a gene: 1. Germline-derived CDR1 and CDR2 are LGHNA and YNFKEQ. CDR3 amino acids: CASSQDGTSGSYEQYF. CDR3 coding DNA: TGTGCCAGCAGCCAAGACGGGACTAGCGGGTCCTACGAGCAGTACTTC.

The chain links TRBV27 to TRBJ2-1; 13 positions match TRBD2. Germline V CDR1 and CDR2: MNHEY, SMNVEV (reference sequence). This CDR3 comprises 15 residues. With V trimmed by 5 bases and J by 10 bases, 8 bases remained unmatched. The CDR3 DNA follows: TGTGCCAGCAGTGGAAAACTAGCGGGAGGGTCGGAGCAGTTCTTC. Its translation: CASSGKLAGGSEQFF.

The chain is built from TRBV5-4 and TRBJ2-5, with 7 nucleotides matching TRBD2. This CDR3 contains 15 residues. Germline values: CDR1 SGHNT, CDR2 YYREEE (reference sequence). Losses at the gene ends were 4 bases for V and 5 bases for J; bases not matched to a gene: 11. The CDR3 nucleotides are TGTGCCAGCAGCGGGTCGGGGCGGGAGATGGAGACCCAGTACTTC. Its protein product is CASSGSGREMETQYF.

The count of this clone is one. The J gene is TRBJ1-1, the V gene TRBV7-2, with 9 bases aligning to TRBD1. The CDR3 contains 14 residues. V was pared by 5 bases and J by 4 bases, with 5 bases of the junction left unmatched. CDR1 is SGHTA, CDR2 FQGNSA, per germline. The CDR3 spells CASSPDRGSTEAFF. CDR3 coding DNA: TGTGCCAGCAGCCCCGACAGGGGGAGCACTGAAGCTTTCTTT.

The chain links TRBV7-2 to TRBJ1-2; 9 bases align to TRBD1. V shed 3 bases and J 5 bases; nucleotides not matched to a gene: 7. The CDR3 consists of 15 residues. Germline V CDR1 and CDR2: SGHTA, FQGNSA. CDR3 nucleotides: TGTGCCAGCAGCTTTAGTACTGGGACAGGGTATGGCTACACCTTC. Protein sequence: CASSFSTGTGYGYTF.

Here the CDR3 reads CASSAQGGGYGYTF. Written as DNA, the CDR3 is TGTGCCAGCAGCGCCCAGGGGGGCGGCTATGGCTACACCTTC. V and J are TRBV9 and TRBJ1-2; the match to TRBD1 covers 7 bases. Germline V CDR1 and CDR2: SGDLS, YYNGEE. This CDR3 comprises 14 residues. The ends lost 3 bases at V and 4 bases at J; junction bases unmatched: 6.

The CDR3 coding sequence is TGTGCCAGCAGCTCGCCGGGCTACAATGAGCAGTTCTTC. Translation gives CASSSPGYNEQFF. The chain has TRBV7-9 and TRBJ2-1; D unclear. Germline CDR1 reads SEHNR; CDR2 reads FQNEAQ (reference sequence). This CDR3 comprises 13 residues. The V end was cut by 4 bases, the J end by 3 bases, with 7 bases between.

CDR3 DNA: TGTGCCAGCAGTGAATGGGACATCAACTACGAGCAGTACTTC. This codes for CASSEWDINYEQYF. The gene calls are TRBV2 and TRBJ2-7, with D perhaps TRBD1 (6 bases). This CDR3 contains 14 residues. The ends were cut back, 2 bases at V and 3 bases at J, with 11 bases in the middle. Looked up from germline, CDR1 is SNHLY and CDR2 is FYNNEI. The full variable domain, with the rest looked up from reference TRBV2 and TRBJ2-7, is EPEVTQTPSHQVTQMGQEVILRCVPISNHLYFYWYRQILGQKVEFLVSFYNNEISEKSEIFDDQFSVERPDGSNFTLKIRSTKLEDSAMYFCASSEWDINYEQYFGPGTRLTVT.

This clone showed up just once. Other DNA sequences from this sample encode an identical CDR3 as well. The chain employs TRBV27 and TRBJ2-7, with D perhaps matching TRBD1 (5 bases). The CDR3 loop spans 12 amino acids. Trimming left V 4 bases short and J 4 bases short, with 8 bases between. Per the germline V gene, CDR1 is MNHEY and CDR2 is SMNVEV (reference sequence). CDR3 protein: CASSSQGYEQYF. CDR3 DNA sequence: TGTGCCAGCAGTTCGCAGGGTTACGAGCAGTACTTC.

V is TRBV5-4 and J is TRBJ2-5; 9 bases map to TRBD2. The trim removed 3 bases at V and 5 bases at J, leaving 2 bases unmatched. The CDR3 covers 13 residues. Germline V gene sequence: CDR1 SGHNT, CDR2 YYREEE (reference sequence). The CDR3 region is CASSWRGGETQYF. DNA of the CDR3: TGTGCCAGCAGCTGGCGGGGGGGGGAGACCCAGTACTTC. Filled out from reference TRBV5-4 and TRBJ2-5, the complete variable domain reads ETGVTQSPTHLIKTRGQQVTLRCSSQSGHNTVSWYQQALGQGPQFIFQYYREEENGRGNFPPRFSGLQFPNYSSELNVNALELDDSALYLCASSWRGGETQYFGPGTRLLVL.

J is TRBJ2-7 and V is TRBV6-1, with D perhaps TRBD1 (5 bases). Per the germline V gene, CDR1 is MNHNS and CDR2 is SASEGT. V was trimmed by 4 bases and J by 6 bases, leaving 13 bases between them. The CDR3 totals 13 residues. The CDR3, as DNA: TGTGCCAGCAGTGTTTCCAGGGTCGGCGAGCAGTACTTC. It specifies CASSVSRVGEQYF.

This clone was recorded only once. DNA for the CDR3: TGTGCCAGCAGCTTGCTAGCGGGGGACACCGGGGAGCTGTTTTTT. Amino acid sequence: CASSLLAGDTGELFF. The V gene is TRBV5-4, the J gene TRBJ2-2; 10 bases agree with TRBD2. The CDR3 runs to 15 residues. The junction had 0 bases not matched to a gene; V was cut back by 1 base and J by 3 bases. CDR1 and CDR2 (germline): SGHNT, YYREEE (reference sequence).

The rearrangement joins TRBV10-3 to TRBJ2-3; the D gene is possibly TRBD2 (6 bases). The germline CDR1 and CDR2 sequences are ENHRY and SYGVKD. This CDR3 contains 14 residues. V was cut by 5 bases and J by 2 bases, with 11 bases left in between. The CDR3 region has the DNA TGTGCCATCAGTCTCGGGACTCTCACAGATACGCAGTATTTT. It translates to CAISLGTLTDTQYF.

The chain couples TRBV2 to TRBJ2-2; D unresolved. Germline CDR1 is SNHLY and CDR2 is FYNNEI. The CDR3 is 13 amino acids. V gave up 4 bases and J gave up 6 bases, with 9 bases separating them. CDR3 nucleotide sequence: TGTGCCAGCAGTGCCGTCAGCGCCGGGGAGCTGTTTTTT. It specifies CASSAVSAGELFF.

This chain joins TRBV25-1 and TRBJ2-1, with no clear D. In germline, CDR1 is MGHDK, CDR2 SYGVNS. The CDR3 totals 12 residues. V lost 4 bases and J 3 bases, leaving 4 bases between the germline ends. The CDR3 reads CASSVSYNEQFF. Written as DNA, the CDR3 is TGTGCCAGCAGTGTTAGCTACAATGAGCAGTTCTTC.

The rearrangement links TRBV11-3 to TRBJ2-6, with D possibly matching TRBD1 (5 bases). V was cut by 1 base and J by 2 bases, with 6 bases left in between. The CDR3 has 15 residues. The germline CDR1 and CDR2 sequences are SGHNT and YENEEA. In DNA form, the CDR3 reads TGTGCCAGCAGCTTAGGGGGCGCTGGGGCCAACGTCCTGACTTTC. Its protein is CASSLGGAGANVLTF.

V is TRBV4-1 and J is TRBJ2-2; no clear D gene. Germline CDR1 MGHRA, CDR2 YSYEKL. Trimming shortened V by 1 base and J by 6 bases, and 12 bases separated the two germline ends. This CDR3 comprises 15 residues. The CDR3 loop reads CASSQVGAVAGELFF. DNA of the CDR3: TGCGCCAGCAGCCAAGTGGGCGCCGTGGCCGGGGAGCTGTTTTTT.

V is TRBV28 and J is TRBJ1-2; 10 bases map to TRBD1. Germline trimming cut 4 bases from V and 4 bases from J; bases unmatched to any gene: 9. The V gene's germline CDR1 is MDHEN and CDR2 SYDVKM. There are 16 residues in the CDR3. The CDR3: CASSSTSGTGAYGYTF. CDR3 in DNA: TGTGCCAGCAGTTCCACTTCCGGGACAGGGGCCTATGGCTACACCTTC.

The CDR3 DNA is TGTGCCAGCAGTTACAGCGGGGGGACGCAGTATTTT. Translation gives CASSYSGGTQYF. The chain recombines TRBV7-9 with TRBJ2-3, with 9 bases fitting TRBD2. Trimming removed 6 bases from V and 9 bases from J; junction bases left unmatched: 4. CDR1 is SEHNR, CDR2 FQNEAQ, per germline (reference sequence). The CDR3 is made up of 12 amino acids.

The chain combines TRBV14 with TRBJ2-7; 9 nucleotides align to TRBD2. Germline V gives CDR1 SGHDN, CDR2 FVKESK. V lost 3 bases and J lost 2; bases outside the gene matches: 11. The CDR3 is made up of 17 amino acids. The CDR3 bases are TGTGCCAGCAGCCATTATCCTAGCGGGAATGTTCCCTACGAGCAGTACTTC. Amino acid sequence: CASSHYPSGNVPYEQYF.

CDR3 coding DNA: TGTGCCAGCAGCTTAGAGGGAGGCAGGGCTAACTATGGCTACACCTTC. Its translation is CASSLEGGRANYGYTF. V is TRBV7-9 and J is TRBJ1-2, with D possibly TRBD1 on 5 matching bases. The CDR3 sequence is 16 residues long. V lost 1 base, J lost 0 bases, and 12 bases lay in between. CDR1 and CDR2 from the germline V gene are SEHNR and FQNEAQ (reference sequence).

The chain recombines TRBV4-1 with TRBJ1-3, with D hard to call. Germline assignment: CDR1 MGHRA and CDR2 YSYEKL. CDR3 length: 16 amino acids. With 4 bases removed from V and 0 bases from J, the gap between germline ends came to 13 bases. CDR3 bases: TGCGCCAGCAGCCTATACAGCCTCCTCTCTGGAAACACCATATATTTT. Translating it yields CASSLYSLLSGNTIYF.

The chain is built from TRBV2 and TRBJ2-2; 7 bases are a match to TRBD1. The CDR3 sequence is 13 residues long. CDR1 is SNHLY, CDR2 FYNNEI, per germline. This chain's CDR3 is CAQRRQGTGELFF. The DNA for the CDR3 is TGTGCTCAACGACGACAGGGAACCGGGGAGCTGTTTTTT.

The chain employs TRBV28 and TRBJ2-5; possible D gene TRBD2, 6 bases. The germline V gene has CDR1 MDHEN and CDR2 SYDVKM. V lost 8 bases, J lost 2 bases, and 18 bases lay in between. The length of the CDR3 is 15 residues. The chain's CDR3 is CASQGSRLEQETQYF. The CDR3, as DNA: TGTGCCAGCCAGGGAAGCCGACTAGAGCAAGAGACCCAGTACTTC.

This chain links TRBV6-1 with TRBJ1-1, with D maybe TRBD1 (5 bases). The V and J ends lost 2 bases and 1 base respectively, with 17 bases between them. The germline CDR1 and CDR2 sequences are MNHNS and SASEGT. The CDR3 covers 17 residues. The CDR3 sequence: CASSELWGGGSNTEAFF. The CDR3 nucleotides are TGTGCCAGCAGTGAACTTTGGGGCGGGGGGTCGAACACTGAAGCTTTCTTT.

The chain carries TRBV5-5 and TRBJ2-7; D might be TRBD1 (5 bases). Trimming took 0 bases from V and 6 from J, leaving 16 bases between them. CDR3 size: 15 residues. Germline V CDR1 and CDR2: SGHKS, YYEKEE (reference sequence). CDR3 coding DNA: TGTGCCAGCAGCTTGGCAGGGATCGCCCTACGCGAGCAGTACTTC. As protein: CASSLAGIALREQYF.